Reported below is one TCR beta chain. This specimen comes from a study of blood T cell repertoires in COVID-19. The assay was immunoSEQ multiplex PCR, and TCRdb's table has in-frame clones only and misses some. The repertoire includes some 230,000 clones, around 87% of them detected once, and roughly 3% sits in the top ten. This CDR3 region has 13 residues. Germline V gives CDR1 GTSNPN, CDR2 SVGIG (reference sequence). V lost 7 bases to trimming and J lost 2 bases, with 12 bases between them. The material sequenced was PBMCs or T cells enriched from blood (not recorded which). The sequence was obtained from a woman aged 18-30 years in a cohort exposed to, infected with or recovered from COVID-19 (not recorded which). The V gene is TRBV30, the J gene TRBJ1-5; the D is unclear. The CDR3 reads CAYNFGGNQPQHF. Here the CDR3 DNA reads TGTGCCTACAATTTTGGTGGCAATCAGCCCCAGCATTTT.